These 25 T cell receptor beta chains share one sample of origin, sequenced in a study of T cell responses to AZD1222 COVID-19 vaccine. Method: immunoSEQ multiplex PCR; TCRdb's copy keeps in-frame clones and lacks some. This sample has roughly 120,000 clones; 80% to 90% occur once, and the top ten carry about 1.6%. Sequencing was performed on peripheral blood, taken on day 0 of AZD1222 vaccination. The receptors here all came from an adult in good health.

This clone has a single count. The chain links TRBV18 to TRBJ2-1; 10 bases align to TRBD1. Per the germline V gene, CDR1 is KGHSH and CDR2 is LQKENI. V trimming: 6 bases; J trimming: 6 bases; junction bases outside the gene matches: 8. CDR3 length: 15 amino acids. CDR3 region: CASSQGTGAVNEQFF. The CDR3 region has the DNA TGTGCCAGCTCCCAGGGGACAGGGGCGGTCAATGAGCAGTTCTTC.

This clone is a singleton in its sample. The gene calls are TRBV5-3 and TRBJ1-1; D is unresolved. TRBV5-3 is reported as an ORF; its role is uncertain. The CDR3 consists of 11 residues. The V end lost 0 bases, the J end lost 6 bases, and 3 bases lay between the germline ends. CDR3: CARSLDPEAFF. The CDR3 DNA reads as TGTGCCAGAAGCTTGGACCCTGAAGCTTTCTTT.

This clone has more than one count but fewer than ten. The V gene is TRBV6-4, the J gene TRBJ1-1; D perhaps matches TRBD1 (5 bases). V was shortened by 0 bases and J by 7 bases, with 9 bases between the two germline ends. This CDR3 is built from 13 residues. CDR1 is MRHNA, CDR2 SNTAGT, per germline. The CDR3 sequence: CASSDSGVGEAFF. The CDR3 nucleotides read TGTGCCAGCAGTGACTCAGGGGTAGGTGAAGCTTTCTTT.

The chain has TRBV18 and TRBJ1-1; TRBD1 aligns across 8 bases. Germline CDR1 KGHSH, CDR2 LQKENI. This CDR3 region has 14 residues. The J segment lost 1 base and the V segment lost 5 bases, leaving 3 bases of the junction unmatched. The chain's CDR3 is CASSGGQENTEAFF. The CDR3 nucleotides are TGTGCCAGCTCAGGGGGACAGGAGAACACTGAAGCTTTCTTT.

This chain connects TRBV6-6 to TRBJ1-1; perhaps TRBD1 as D (6 bases). There are 13 residues in the CDR3. CDR1 is MNHNY and CDR2 is SVGAGI in the germline V gene (reference sequence). Trimming removed 8 bases at V and 6 bases at J, with 16 bases between. The CDR3 nucleotides are TGTGCCAGCCGGACAGACAAAGTCGCTGAAGCTTTCTTT. Translated, it gives CASRTDKVAEAFF.

The chain is built from TRBV7-3 and TRBJ2-7, with a possible D match to TRBD1 (6 bases). The CDR3 consists of 15 residues. CDR1 and CDR2 from the germline V gene are SGHTA and FQGTGA. Between the trimmed V and J ends, which lost 4 bases and 2 bases, there was a span of 15 bases. In DNA, the CDR3 is TGTGCCAGCAGCTCCGGGGACAAAGGAACCTACGAGCAGTACTTC. Amino acid sequence: CASSSGDKGTYEQYF. Combining the CDR3 with reference TRBV7-3 and TRBJ2-7 gives the whole variable domain GAGVSQTPSNKVTEKGKYVELRCDPISGHTALYWYRQSLGQGPEFLIYFQGTGAADDSGLPNDRFFAVRPEGSVSTLKIQRTERGDSAVYLCASSSGDKGTYEQYFGPGTRLTVT.

The chain couples TRBV7-2 to TRBJ2-1, with D tentatively TRBD1 (8 bases). V was clipped by 1 base and J by 5 bases, with 15 bases between them. CDR1 is SGHTA and CDR2 is FQGNSA in the germline V gene. CDR3 length: 16 residues. This CDR3 reads CASSLGTGTMNNEQFF. CDR3 coding DNA: TGTGCCAGCAGCTTAGGGACAGGGACTATGAACAATGAGCAGTTCTTC.

This rearrangement joins TRBV11-3 to TRBJ2-1; perhaps D is TRBD1 or TRBD2 (5 bases each). Germline CDR1 reads SGHNT; CDR2 reads YENEEA. Trimming cost V 6 bases and J 5 bases, with 14 bases left between them. This CDR3 comprises 14 residues. CDR3 sequence: CASRLGPGHNEQFF. CDR3 DNA sequence: TGTGCCAGCAGGCTTGGGCCGGGGCACAATGAGCAGTTCTTC.

This chain joins TRBV5-1 and TRBJ2-2; D is unclear. This CDR3 is built from 15 residues. The germline V gene has CDR1 SGHRS and CDR2 YFSETQ. Trimming took 3 bases from V and 3 from J, leaving 12 bases between them. Written as DNA, the CDR3 is TGCGCCAGCAGCTCAGGACGGGCCTACACCGGGGAGCTGTTTTTT. Protein product: CASSSGRAYTGELFF.

The chain links TRBV5-4 to TRBJ2-7; no clear D. The CDR3 sequence is 15 residues long. Trimming removed 0 bases from V and 0 bases from J, with 10 bases in between. Germline V lookup: CDR1 SGHNT, CDR2 YYREEE (reference sequence). CDR3: CASSLASVSSYEQYF. The CDR3 coding sequence is TGTGCCAGCAGCTTGGCCTCGGTGAGCTCCTACGAGCAGTACTTC. Based on the CDR3 plus reference TRBV5-4 and TRBJ2-7, the full variable domain is ETGVTQSPTHLIKTRGQQVTLRCSSQSGHNTVSWYQQALGQGPQFIFQYYREEENGRGNFPPRFSGLQFPNYSSELNVNALELDDSALYLCASSLASVSSYEQYFGPGTRLTVT.

This chain connects TRBV11-1 to TRBJ1-4, with a possible D match to TRBD1 (6 bases). This CDR3 comprises 15 residues. V was trimmed by 2 bases and J by 6 bases, leaving 13 bases between them. Germline V CDR1 and CDR2: SGHAT, FQDESV (reference sequence). For the CDR3, the DNA is TGTGCCAGCAGCTTAAGTAGACAGGCGGATGAAAAACTGTTTTTT. It specifies CASSLSRQADEKLFF.

V is TRBV11-3 and J is TRBJ2-7; maybe TRBD2 (6 bases). V lost 0 bases to trimming and J lost 9 bases, with 12 bases between them. Germline assignment: CDR1 SGHNT and CDR2 YENEEA. The CDR3 spans 13 residues. The CDR3 region has the DNA TGTGCCAGCAGCTTAGATGGGCGGGGAAGGCAGTACTTC. Its translation: CASSLDGRGRQYF.

This clone turned up a few times. The chain is built from TRBV7-2 and TRBJ2-3, with no clear D. Trimming cost V 1 base and J 3 bases, with 11 bases left between them. This CDR3 contains 15 residues. CDR1 and CDR2 (germline): SGHTA, FQGNSA. The CDR3 here is CASSLVGDWTDTQYF. CDR3 sequence (DNA): TGTGCCAGCAGCTTAGTTGGGGATTGGACAGATACGCAGTATTTT.

The rearrangement joins TRBV4-2 to TRBJ1-1; D unresolved. This CDR3 has 13 residues. Germline assignment: CDR1 LGHNA and CDR2 YNFKEQ. V lost 0 bases to trimming and J lost 3 bases, with 5 bases between them. In DNA, the CDR3 is TGTGCCAGCAGCCAAGAGAGGGACACTGAAGCTTTCTTT. It specifies CASSQERDTEAFF.

The chain uses TRBV12-3 or TRBV12-4 and TRBJ1-1; no reliable D call. Trimming shortened V by 2 bases and J by 6 bases, and 10 bases separated the two germline ends. The CDR3 sequence is 13 residues long. The CDR3 region is CASSLNGGSEAFF. CDR3 nucleotides: TGTGCCAGCAGTTTAAATGGTGGTTCTGAAGCTTTCTTT.

This sequence joins TRBV10-3 and TRBJ1-2; TRBD1 aligns across 8 bases. The germline V gene has CDR1 ENHRY and CDR2 SYGVKD. The CDR3 runs 14 residues. The V gene end was trimmed by 2 bases and the J gene end by 8 bases; junction bases not matched to a gene: 7. The chain's CDR3 is CAISEGRGLKGYTF. In DNA, the CDR3 is TGTGCCATCAGTGAGGGCAGGGGGCTGAAAGGCTACACCTTC.

This sequence joins TRBV9 and TRBJ2-5; TRBD1 matches at 7 bases. J lost 5 bases, V lost 7 bases, and 11 bases had no gene match. Germline CDR1 SGDLS, CDR2 YYNGEE. The CDR3 runs 14 residues. CDR3 sequence: CASSPEGALETQYF. CDR3 in DNA: TGTGCCAGCTCTCCCGAGGGGGCGCTGGAGACCCAGTACTTC.

The chain recombines TRBV24-1 with TRBJ2-2; D gene unclear. Germline V gene data show CDR1 as KGHDR and CDR2 as SFDVKD. There are 14 residues in the CDR3. Trimming left V 3 bases short and J 7 bases short, with 11 bases between. The CDR3 bases are TGTGCCACCAGTGATCTAGATTCTAACGGGGAGCTGTTTTTT. Its protein is CATSDLDSNGELFF.

The chain employs TRBV9 and TRBJ2-5; D might be TRBD1 or TRBD2, each matching 6 bases. Trimming cost V 3 bases and J 5 bases, with 11 bases left between them. CDR1 and CDR2 (germline): SGDLS, YYNGEE. The CDR3 extends over 13 amino acids. The CDR3 here is CASSAGGGETQYF. The CDR3 nucleotides are TGTGCCAGCAGCGCCGGAGGGGGTGAGACCCAGTACTTC.

Remarks on this clone: This same CDR3 is encoded by further DNA sequences in the sample. The genes are TRBV7-7 and TRBJ2-5; 9 bases agree with TRBD2. The CDR3 consists of 14 residues. Per germline, CDR1 SSHAT and CDR2 FNYEAQ (reference sequence). Trimming removed 3 bases from V and 5 bases from J; junction bases left unmatched: 4. CDR3 in amino acids: CASSFSGGGETQYF. CDR3 DNA sequence: TGTGCCAGCAGCTTTAGCGGGGGCGGGGAGACCCAGTACTTC.

The chain combines TRBV7-2 with TRBJ2-3; no firm D call. Trimming cost V 3 bases and J 0 bases, with 4 bases left between them. This CDR3 is 13 amino acids long. CDR1 and CDR2 (germline): SGHTA, FQGNSA. CDR3 nucleotides: TGTGCCAGCAGCTTTCCCAGCACAGATACGCAGTATTTT. Residues: CASSFPSTDTQYF.

The V call is TRBV19, the J call TRBJ2-7; a possible D gene is TRBD1 (6 bases). CDR3 length: 15 residues. From germline, CDR1 is LNHDA and CDR2 SQIVND (reference sequence). Trimming left V 2 bases short and J 2 bases short, with 13 bases between. The CDR3 coding sequence is TGTGCCAGTAGTATATCCCACAGGGAGCCCTACGAGCAGTACTTC. This codes for CASSISHREPYEQYF.

The chain combines TRBV27 with TRBJ1-6; D not certain. This CDR3 has 12 residues. Trimming shortened V by 2 bases and J by 13 bases, and 9 bases separated the two germline ends. The V gene's germline CDR1 is MNHEY and CDR2 SMNVEV (reference sequence). The CDR3 DNA reads TGTGCCAGCAGTTTAAGGGAGGGTCCCCTCCACTTT. It is translated as CASSLREGPLHF.

This rearrangement joins TRBV3-1 (or the pseudogene TRBV3-2) to TRBJ2-3; 13 bases are a match to TRBD2. Germline-derived CDR1 and CDR2 are LGHDT and YNNKEL (reference sequence). Unmatched junction bases numbered 8, after V lost 6 bases and J lost 5 bases. This CDR3 region has 16 residues. CDR3 nucleotides: TGTGCCAGCAGAACGCAACTAGCGGGGGGGCTAGATACGCAGTATTTT. Translation: CASRTQLAGGLDTQYF.

Notes on this clone: This specimen includes other DNA sequences encoding the same CDR3. V gene TRBV18 combines with J gene TRBJ1-2, with unresolved D. Trimming removed 6 bases from V and 5 bases from J, with 7 bases in between. Germline assignment: CDR1 KGHSH and CDR2 LQKENI. The CDR3 covers 11 residues. The CDR3 here is CASSPDYGYTF. DNA of the CDR3: TGTGCCAGCTCGCCAGATTATGGCTACACCTTC. Drawing the rest from reference TRBV18 and TRBJ1-2, the complete variable domain is NAGVMQNPRHLVRRRGQEARLRCSPMKGHSHVYWYRQLPEEGLKFMVYLQKENIIDESGMPKERFSAEFPKEGPSILRIQQVVRGDSAAYFCASSPDYGYTFGSGTRLTVV.